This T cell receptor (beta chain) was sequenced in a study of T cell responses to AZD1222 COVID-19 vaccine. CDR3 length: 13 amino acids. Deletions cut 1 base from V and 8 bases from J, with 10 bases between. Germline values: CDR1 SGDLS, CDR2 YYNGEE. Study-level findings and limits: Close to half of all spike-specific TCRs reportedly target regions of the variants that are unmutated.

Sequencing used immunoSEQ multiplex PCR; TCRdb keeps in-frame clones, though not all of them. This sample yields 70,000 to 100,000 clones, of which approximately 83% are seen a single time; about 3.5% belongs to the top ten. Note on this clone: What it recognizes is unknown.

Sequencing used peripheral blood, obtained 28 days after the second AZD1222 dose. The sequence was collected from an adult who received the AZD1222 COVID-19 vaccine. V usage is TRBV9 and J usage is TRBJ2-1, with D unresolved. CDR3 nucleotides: TGTGCCAGCAGCGTATCTGAACCCCATGAGCAGTTCTTC. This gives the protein CASSVSEPHEQFF.